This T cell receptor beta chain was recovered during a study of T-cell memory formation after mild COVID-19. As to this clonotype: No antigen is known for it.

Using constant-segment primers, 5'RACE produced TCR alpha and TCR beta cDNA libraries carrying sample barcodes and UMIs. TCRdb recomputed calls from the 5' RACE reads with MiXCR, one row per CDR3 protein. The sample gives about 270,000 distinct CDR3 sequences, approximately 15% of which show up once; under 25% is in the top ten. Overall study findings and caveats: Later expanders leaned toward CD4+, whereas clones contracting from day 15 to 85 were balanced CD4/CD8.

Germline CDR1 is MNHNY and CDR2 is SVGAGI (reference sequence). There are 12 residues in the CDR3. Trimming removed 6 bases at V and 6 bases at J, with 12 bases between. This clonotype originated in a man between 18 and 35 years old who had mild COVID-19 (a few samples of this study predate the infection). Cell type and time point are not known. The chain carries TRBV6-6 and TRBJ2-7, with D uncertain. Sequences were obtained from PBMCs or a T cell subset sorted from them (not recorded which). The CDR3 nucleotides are TGTGCCAGCAGGAACGCCGACTCCGAGCAGTACTTC. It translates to CASRNADSEQYF.